Reported below is one T cell receptor (beta chain). The antigen remains unidentified. Primers: 60 Vbeta forward and 13 Jbeta reverse. Profiled with immunoSEQ multiplex PCR; TCRdb holds only in-frame clones, not every one. The repertoire table contains around 80,000 clones. This record belongs to a study of cytomegalovirus exposure and HLA in healthy donors. Study-wide findings and caveats: Presence/absence analysis assumed near-uniform sequencing depth across donors.

In germline, CDR1 is MNHNS, CDR2 SASEGT. The CDR3 runs to 16 residues. Losses at the gene ends were 4 bases for V and 2 bases for J; bases not matched to a gene: 5. Sequencing was carried out using PBMCs. The V gene is TRBV6-1, the J gene TRBJ2-3, with 11 bases that match TRBD2. The source of this sequence is a man aged 35-49 years in good health and CMV-seronegative. CDR3 protein: CASSVTSGATTDTQYF. CDR3 in DNA: TGTGCCAGCAGTGTGACTAGCGGGGCTACCACAGATACGCAGTATTTT.